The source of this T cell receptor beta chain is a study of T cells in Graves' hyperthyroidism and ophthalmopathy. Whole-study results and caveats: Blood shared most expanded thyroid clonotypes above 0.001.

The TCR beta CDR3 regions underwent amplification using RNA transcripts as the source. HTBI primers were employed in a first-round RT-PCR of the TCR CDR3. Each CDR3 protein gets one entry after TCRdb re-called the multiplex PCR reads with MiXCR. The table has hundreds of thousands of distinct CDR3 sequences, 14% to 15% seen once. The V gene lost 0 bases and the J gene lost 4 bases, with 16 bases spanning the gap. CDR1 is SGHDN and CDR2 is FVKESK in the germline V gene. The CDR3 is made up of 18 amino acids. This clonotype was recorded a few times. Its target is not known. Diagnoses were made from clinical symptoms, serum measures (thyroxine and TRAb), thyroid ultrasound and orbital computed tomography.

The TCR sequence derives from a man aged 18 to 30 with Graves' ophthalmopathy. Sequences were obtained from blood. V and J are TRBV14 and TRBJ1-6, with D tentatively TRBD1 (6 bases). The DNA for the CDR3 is TGTGCCAGCAGCCAAGAGGGAGGGGGGCCCCGTTATAATTCACCCCTCCACTTT. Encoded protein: CASSQEGGGPRYNSPLHF.